This is a list of T cell receptor beta chains from one sample in a study of cytomegalovirus exposure and HLA in healthy donors. Sequencing was performed with immunoSEQ multiplex PCR; in TCRdb, only in-frame clones are kept and a portion is missing. The sample shows over 90,000 clones, 73% of them seen only once. The sample taken for sequencing was PBMCs. The receptors originated from a middle-aged man in good health and CMV-seronegative. Each CDR3 is given with its conserved first and last residue. Each record gives: V gene, D gene, clone size, J gene, CDR3 DNA, CDR3 protein. A D gene is named only where the DNA matches it firmly. Clone size is stated in some rows and not others, as once, few, many or a class when expanded.

V: TRBV7-9; D: NA; size: once; J: TRBJ1-1; DNA: TGTGCCAGCAGCTTATACAGTTCGAACACTGAAGCTTTCTTT; CDR3: CASSLYSSNTEAFF
V: TRBV30; D: TRBD1; size: NA; J: TRBJ1-1; DNA: TGTGCCTGGGGGGGACAGCTCACTGAAGCTTTCTTT; CDR3: CAWGGQLTEAFF
V: TRBV9; D: NA; size: few; J: TRBJ2-1; DNA: TGTGCCAGCAGCACGACTAGGAATGAGCAGTTCTTC; CDR3: CASSTTRNEQFF
V: TRBV5-1; D: NA; size: NA; J: TRBJ1-2; DNA: TGCGCCAGCACCGTTGCAGAGGCCTATGGCTACACCTTC; CDR3: CASTVAEAYGYTF
V: TRBV28; D: TRBD1; size: once; J: TRBJ2-7; DNA: TGTGCCAGCACCGATACTCCGGGACAGGGCTACGAGCAGTACTTC; CDR3: CASTDTPGQGYEQYF
V: TRBV19; D: TRBD1; size: NA; J: TRBJ2-7; DNA: TGTGCCAGTAATCCCACAGGGGTATCCTACGAGCAGTACTTC; CDR3: CASNPTGVSYEQYF
V: TRBV2; D: TRBD1; size: NA; J: TRBJ1-1; DNA: TGTGCCAGCAGTGGGGAACAGGGGGCGGGAGGTGAAGCTTTCTTT; CDR3: CASSGEQGAGGEAFF
V: TRBV11-2; D: TRBD1; size: NA; J: TRBJ2-1; DNA: TGTGCCAGCAGCTTCGGTTCCGGGACAGGGGGCTGGAATGAGCAGTTCTTC; CDR3: CASSFGSGTGGWNEQFF
V: TRBV6-6; D: NA; size: once; J: TRBJ1-2; DNA: TGTGCCAGCAGGGAGGGGGGAGGGTATGGCTACACCTTC; CDR3: CASREGGGYGYTF
V: TRBV4-1; D: TRBD2; size: NA; J: TRBJ2-5; DNA: TGCGCCGGGTCGCGGGGGGCGTCACCTCAAGAGACCCAGTACTTC; CDR3: CAGSRGASPQETQYF
V: TRBV11-1; D: NA; size: NA; J: TRBJ2-7; DNA: TGTGCCAGCAGCTTATGGGACAATTGGGAGCAGTACTTC; CDR3: CASSLWDNWEQYF
V: TRBV4-1; D: TRBD1; size: NA; J: TRBJ1-4; DNA: TGCGCCAGCAGCCTACAGGGGGGGACAGGAGGTGAAAAACTGTTTTTT; CDR3: CASSLQGGTGGEKLFF
V: TRBV5-4; D: NA; size: few; J: TRBJ1-1; DNA: TGTGCCAGCAGCTTTAGGACTACTGAAGCTTTCTTT; CDR3: CASSFRTTEAFF
V: TRBV6-1; D: NA; size: NA; J: TRBJ1-5; DNA: TGTGCCAGCAGTGGGGGCTCTACACACAATCAGCCCCAGCATTTT; CDR3: CASSGGSTHNQPQHF
V: TRBV7-9; D: NA; size: NA; J: TRBJ2-7; DNA: TGTGCCAGCGGTTCCGTTTTGGGGTCCACTAGCTCCTACGAGCAGTACTTC; CDR3: CASGSVLGSTSSYEQYF
V: TRBV7-3; D: TRBD2; size: NA; J: TRBJ2-5; DNA: TGTGCCAGCAGCAGCGGGACCCAAGAGACCCAGTACTTC; CDR3: CASSSGTQETQYF
V: TRBV5-4; D: NA; size: NA; J: TRBJ1-1; DNA: TGTGCCAGTACCGAGGGGGAAGGCAGAGAAGCTTTCTTT; CDR3: CASTEGEGREAFF
V: TRBV28; D: TRBD1; size: NA; J: TRBJ2-5; DNA: TGTGCCAGCCTGACAGGGAACCAAGAGACCCAGTACTTC; CDR3: CASLTGNQETQYF
V: TRBV7-2; D: TRBD1; size: NA; J: TRBJ2-3; DNA: TGTGCCAGCAGCTTTACAGGGGAATATACGCAGTATTTT; CDR3: CASSFTGEYTQYF
V: TRBV5-6; D: NA; size: few; J: TRBJ1-2; DNA: TGTGCCAGCAGCTCCCCTGGGGTCCCGACTAGCTATGGCTACACCTTC; CDR3: CASSSPGVPTSYGYTF
V: TRBV10-3; D: NA; size: once; J: TRBJ1-6; DNA: TGTGCCAGCAGCGGGTCAGGGCAGGATTCACCCCTCCACTTT; CDR3: CASSGSGQDSPLHF
V: TRBV6-5; D: NA; size: NA; J: TRBJ1-2; DNA: TGTGCCAGCAGTTACTCCCAGGGGATCTATGGCTACACCTTC; CDR3: CASSYSQGIYGYTF
V: TRBV9; D: TRBD2; size: NA; J: TRBJ2-1; DNA: TGTGCCAGCAGCGAGCGGGGGGGCCCGTCCAATGAGCAGTTCTTC; CDR3: CASSERGGPSNEQFF
V: TRBV6-6; D: TRBD1; size: many; J: TRBJ2-7; DNA: TGTGCCAGCAGTTACTCGGGGGACAGCTCCTACGAGCAGTACTTC; CDR3: CASSYSGDSSYEQYF
V: TRBV5-4; D: TRBD1; size: few; J: TRBJ1-2; DNA: TGTGCCAGCAGCATCGGACAGGGGGCGTATGGCTACACCTTC; CDR3: CASSIGQGAYGYTF
V: TRBV4-3; D: TRBD2; size: NA; J: TRBJ2-2; DNA: TGCGCCAGCAGCCAAGGACTAGCGGGGGGCCCTAACACCGGGGAGCTGTTTTTT; CDR3: CASSQGLAGGPNTGELFF
V: TRBV4-1; D: TRBD1; size: NA; J: TRBJ2-5; DNA: TGCGCCAGCAGCCAAGTGGGGACAGGAACGGAGACCCAGTACTTC; CDR3: CASSQVGTGTETQYF
V: TRBV5-1; D: TRBD1; size: NA; J: TRBJ2-1; DNA: TGCGCCAGCAGCTCCGTCGGACAGGGGGCGAATGAGCAGTTCTTC; CDR3: CASSSVGQGANEQFF
V: TRBV7-8; D: NA; size: NA; J: TRBJ2-7; DNA: TGTGCCAGCAGCTTACTCGTGGGAGCCTCCTACGAGCAGTACTTC; CDR3: CASSLLVGASYEQYF
V: TRBV2; D: NA; size: NA; J: TRBJ2-7; DNA: TGTGCCAGCAGTGAAGTAAAGGCGGCCTACGAGCAGTACTTC; CDR3: CASSEVKAAYEQYF
V: TRBV10-3; D: TRBD1; size: few; J: TRBJ1-1; DNA: TGTGCCATCAGTACCGACAGGGGACCTTCTGAAGCTTTCTTT; CDR3: CAISTDRGPSEAFF
V: TRBV4-3; D: NA; size: NA; J: TRBJ2-1; DNA: TGCGCCAGCAGCCGAGGAGACTACCTTCCCCACAATGAGCAGTTCTTC; CDR3: CASSRGDYLPHNEQFF